The next 22 T cell receptor beta chains were all read from a single sample in a study of blood T cell repertoires in COVID-19. Sequencing was performed with immunoSEQ multiplex PCR; in TCRdb, only in-frame clones are kept and a portion is missing. The sample yields over 200,000 clones, 87% seen once. Sequencing was carried out using peripheral blood. The receptors shown here come from a woman aged 18-35 years who had recovered from COVID-19.

The V and J genes are TRBV6-5 and TRBJ2-7; D perhaps matches TRBD1 (6 bases). Germline V gene data show CDR1 as MNHEY and CDR2 as SVGAGI. Deletions cut 5 bases from V and 3 bases from J, with 17 bases between. CDR3 length equals 15 residues. The CDR3 DNA reads as TGTGCCAGCAGTCAGATCCCGGGACAAAGCTACGAGCAGTACTTC. Amino acid sequence: CASSQIPGQSYEQYF.

The chain couples TRBV7-5 to TRBJ1-5. TRBV7-5 is a documented pseudogene. The CDR3 runs 19 residues. Here the CDR3 reads CVRSLGLMVGTRGNQPQHF. CDR3 coding DNA: TGTGTCAGAAGCTTAGGTTTAATGGTCGGCACCCGGGGGAATCAGCCCCAGCATTTT.

The V call is TRBV13, the J call TRBJ2-5, with 7 bases fitting TRBD2. The V segment lost 6 bases and the J segment 2 bases; nucleotides outside the gene matches: 9. Germline loops: CDR1 PRHDT, CDR2 FYEKMQ (reference sequence). This CDR3 comprises 15 residues. The CDR3: CASRPSAGLQETQYF. For the CDR3, the DNA is TGTGCCAGCAGGCCATCAGCGGGGTTACAAGAGACCCAGTACTTC.

This sequence joins TRBV11-3 and TRBJ2-2, with 10 bases matching TRBD2. CDR1 SGHNT and CDR2 YENEEA come from the germline V gene. CDR3 size: 17 residues. The J segment lost 5 bases and the V segment lost 2 bases, leaving 8 bases of the junction unmatched. The CDR3 coding sequence is TGTGCCAGCAGCTTAACCATAGCGGGAGGTACTACCGGGGAGCTGTTTTTT. It yields the protein CASSLTIAGGTTGELFF.

J is TRBJ1-6 and V is TRBV28; 9 nucleotides line up with TRBD1. V lost 5 bases, J lost 7 bases, and 3 bases stayed unmatched. The CDR3 is made up of 14 amino acids. From germline, CDR1 is MDHEN and CDR2 SYDVKM. The CDR3 reads CASSNRGLNSPLHF. Written as DNA, the CDR3 is TGTGCCAGCAGTAACAGGGGGCTAAATTCACCCCTCCACTTT.

As for this clone: Compared with germline, one end of the junction differs, possibly owing to a read error. This chain links TRBV19 with TRBJ2-2; the match to TRBD2 covers 7 bases. Germline V lookup: CDR1 LNHDA, CDR2 SQIVND (reference sequence). The CDR3 extends over 14 amino acids. DNA of the CDR3: TGTGCCAGTAGAAAAAGCGGGAACGCCGGGGAGCTGTTTTTT. This encodes CASRKSGNAGELFF.

In this sample, this clone turned up once. The V gene is TRBV4-3, the J gene TRBJ2-7; maybe TRBD1 (6 bases). The V end lost 0 bases, the J end lost 6 bases, and 15 bases lay between the germline ends. Germline CDR1 reads LGHNA; CDR2 reads YSLEER. The CDR3 is 15 residues long. The CDR3 spells CASSQDLNRESEQYF. CDR3 DNA: TGCGCCAGCAGCCAAGATCTAAACAGGGAGAGCGAGCAGTACTTC.

The chain has TRBV30 and TRBJ2-7; no reliable D call. Germline CDR1 and CDR2: GTSNPN and SVGIG (reference sequence). This CDR3 is 13 amino acids long. V was trimmed by 6 bases and J by 2 bases, leaving 14 bases between them. The CDR3 bases are TGTGCCTGCGTGGCCTCAGGTGCCTACGAGCAGTACTTC. Amino acids: CACVASGAYEQYF.

The chain carries TRBV7-8 and TRBJ1-6, with D unclear. CDR1 and CDR2 (germline): SGHVS, FQNEAQ. V was shortened by 3 bases and J by 9 bases, with 12 bases between the two germline ends. The CDR3 is 14 residues long. CDR3: CASSLASRLSPLHF. DNA for the CDR3: TGTGCCAGCAGCTTGGCCTCTCGCCTTTCACCCCTCCACTTT.

The DNA for the CDR3 is TGCGCCAGCAGCTTGGCCACTGGGACAGGGGGGATCAATGAGCAGTTCTTC. This codes for CASSLATGTGGINEQFF. This chain joins TRBV5-1 and TRBJ2-1; 11 bases fit TRBD1. CDR1 is SGHRS, CDR2 YFSETQ, per germline. This CDR3 has 17 residues. V lost 0 bases and J lost 6; bases outside the gene matches: 8.

The gene calls are TRBV13 and TRBJ1-2; D not certain. Germline V lookup: CDR1 PRHDT, CDR2 FYEKMQ (reference sequence). V was clipped by 0 bases and J by 4 bases, with 12 bases between them. The CDR3 is 15 amino acids. In DNA, the CDR3 is TGTGCCAGCAGCTTAGGACGCTCCGTAGTCTATGGCTACACCTTC. It specifies CASSLGRSVVYGYTF. Together with reference TRBV13 and TRBJ1-2, the CDR3 gives the full variable domain: AAGVIQSPRHLIKEKRETATLKCYPIPRHDTVYWYQQGPGQDPQFLISFYEKMQSDKGSIPDRFSAQQFSDYHSELNMSSLELGDSALYFCASSLGRSVVYGYTFGSGTRLTVV.

V gene TRBV4-3 combines with J gene TRBJ2-7; 9 bases agree with TRBD1. CDR3 size: 15 residues. The J segment lost 7 bases and the V segment lost 5 bases, leaving 12 bases of the junction unmatched. Per the germline V gene, CDR1 is LGHNA and CDR2 is YSLEER. CDR3 bases: TGCGCCAGCAGCGACTCCGGGACAGGGCTTAGGGAGCAGTACTTC. Its translation: CASSDSGTGLREQYF.

This chain links TRBV11-2 with TRBJ2-1; possible D gene TRBD2, 5 bases. The CDR3 length is 16 residues. CDR1 is SGHAT and CDR2 is FQNNGV in the germline V gene. V was cut by 1 base and J by 8 bases, with 18 bases left in between. The CDR3 DNA reads as TGTGCCAGCAGCTTAGTTTTGGCTAGCAGCTCATATGAGCAGTTCTTC. Encoded protein: CASSLVLASSSYEQFF. The whole variable domain, remainder taken from reference TRBV11-2 and TRBJ2-1, is EAGVAQSPRYKIIEKRQSVAFWCNPISGHATLYWYQQILGQGPKLLIQFQNNGVVDDSQLPKDRFSAERLKGVDSTLKIQPAKLEDSAVYLCASSLVLASSSYEQFFGPGTRLTVL.

This chain joins TRBV5-1 and TRBJ2-5; D gene unclear. The germline V and J ends were trimmed by 4 bases and 5 bases, with 15 bases remaining between them. The germline V gene encodes CDR1 SGHRS and CDR2 YFSETQ. The CDR3 is made up of 14 amino acids. The CDR3 DNA is TGCGCCAGCAGCGCTGAGGCCTTTTCGGAGACCCAGTACTTC. Translation: CASSAEAFSETQYF.

The CDR3 DNA follows: TGCGCCAGCAGCTTGGCCCGGGGGGAGAACACTGAAGCTTTCTTT. Its protein is CASSLARGENTEAFF. The gene calls are TRBV5-1 and TRBJ1-1; possible D gene TRBD1, 5 bases. Per the germline V gene, CDR1 is SGHRS and CDR2 is YFSETQ. This CDR3 has 15 amino acids. Deletions cut 0 bases from V and 1 base from J, with 10 bases between.

The rearrangement uses TRBV30 and TRBJ1-5; tentative D call: TRBD1 (5 bases). Trimming took 0 bases from V and 2 from J, leaving 8 bases between them. The CDR3 extends over 14 amino acids. Germline values: CDR1 GTSNPN, CDR2 SVGIG (reference sequence). The CDR3 DNA is TGTGCCTGGAGTGTTGGGGGGGGCAATCAGCCCCAGCATTTT. Translating gives CAWSVGGGNQPQHF.

The V gene is TRBV27, the J gene TRBJ1-2; the match to TRBD1 covers 7 bases. Germline-derived CDR1 and CDR2 are MNHEY and SMNVEV (reference sequence). This CDR3 is built from 14 residues. With 6 bases clipped from V and 3 bases from J, the junction kept 7 bases outside the gene matches. The CDR3 sequence: CASRPVDRDYGYTF. The CDR3 DNA reads TGTGCCAGCAGACCTGTTGACAGGGACTATGGCTACACCTTC.

The rearrangement uses TRBV30 and TRBJ2-1, with TRBD2 matching 11 bases. The CDR3 consists of 13 residues. V trimming: 3 bases; J trimming: 6 bases; junction bases outside the gene matches: 1. In germline, CDR1 is GTSNPN, CDR2 SVGIG (reference sequence). The CDR3 spells CAWRLAGGNEQFF. CDR3 nucleotides: TGTGCCTGGAGGCTAGCGGGAGGCAATGAGCAGTTCTTC.

This chain uses TRBV7-9 with TRBJ2-2; D is possibly TRBD1 (6 bases). There are 14 residues in the CDR3. The V end was cut by 5 bases, the J end by 5 bases, with 12 bases between. Germline loops: CDR1 SEHNR, CDR2 FQNEAQ (reference sequence). CDR3 nucleotides: TGTGCCAGCAGCCAACAGGGATGGACCGGGGAGCTGTTTTTT. It codes for CASSQQGWTGELFF. Full variable domain (missing parts from reference TRBV7-9 and TRBJ2-2): DTGVSQNPRHKITKRGQNVTFRCDPISEHNRLYWYRQTLGQGPEFLTYFQNEAQLEKSRLLSDRFSAERPKGSFSTLEIQRTEQGDSAMYLCASSQQGWTGELFFGEGSRLTVL.

The chain recombines TRBV10-1 with TRBJ1-1, with no clear D. The germline V and J ends were trimmed by 3 bases and 5 bases, with 7 bases remaining between them. The CDR3 is 12 amino acids. CDR1 is WNHNN, CDR2 SYGVQD, per germline (reference sequence). CDR3 sequence reads: CASSDLTTEAFF. The CDR3 bases are TGCGCCAGCAGTGATTTGACAACTGAAGCTTTCTTT.

The V and J genes are TRBV7-2 and TRBJ2-7, with 13 bases lining up with TRBD2. Trimming took 0 bases from V and 1 from J; bases not matched to a gene: 3. This CDR3 is 17 amino acids long. CDR1 is SGHTA and CDR2 is FQGNSA in the germline V gene. In DNA, the CDR3 is TGTGCCAGCAGCTTAGCTACGGGACTAGCGGGGTCCTACGAGCAGTACTTC. This sequence encodes CASSLATGLAGSYEQYF.

The gene calls are TRBV30 and TRBJ2-3; 10 positions agree with TRBD2. This CDR3 is built from 16 residues. CDR1 and CDR2 from the germline V gene are GTSNPN and SVGIG (reference sequence). With 1 base clipped from V and 2 bases from J, the junction kept 6 bases outside the gene matches. Here the CDR3 reads CAWSGIAGGPTDTQYF. CDR3 in DNA: TGTGCCTGGAGTGGGATAGCGGGAGGACCCACAGATACGCAGTATTTT.